This T cell receptor beta chain was recorded in a study of blood T cells in healthy people across ages. CDR3 length equals 15 residues. Germline V gives CDR1 DFQATT, CDR2 SNEGSKA (reference sequence). The ends were cut back, 0 bases at V and 4 bases at J, with 12 bases in the middle. Next came a second PCR, run for 7 to 11 cycles, which used a sample-barcoded 5' primer along with a J-beta primer mix. There were at least 2.5 million CDR3-containing paired-end reads obtained from each sample. TCRdb used MiXCR to reprocess the 5' RACE reads, holding one entry per CDR3 protein. The sample carries 1.5 million or so distinct CDR3 sequences, around two fifths recorded once.

Source material: blood. The receptor's source is a young woman in good health. This sequence joins TRBV20-1 and TRBJ2-2; maybe TRBD2 (5 bases). The CDR3 spells CSARDPGMPTGELFF. CDR3 in DNA: TGCAGTGCTAGAGATCCCGGGATGCCCACCGGGGAGCTGTTTTTT.